Each of the 29 T cell receptor beta chains below was sequenced from the same sample in a study of CD8+ T cells in alopecia areata. Treatment in this sample: oral pan-JAK inhibitor, 5-10 mg twice daily. It was cDNA, reverse transcribed from extracted RNA, that served as the sequencing template. The assay was immunoSEQ multiplex PCR, and TCRdb's table has in-frame clones only and misses some. The table lists over 100,000 clones, around 53% of them singletons. The sample consisted of CD4+ T cells sorted from blood, taken at week 4, from a patient treated with tofacitinib. The receptors stem from a human donor with alopecia areata.

In this sample, this clone turned up a few times. This chain links TRBV25-1 with TRBJ2-5, with 7 bases that match TRBD2. CDR3 length: 13 amino acids. V shed 4 bases, J shed 5 bases, and the junction held 4 bases outside the gene matches. Per the germline V gene, CDR1 is MGHDK and CDR2 is SYGVNS. The CDR3 protein is CASSVREGETQYF. The CDR3 DNA follows: TGTGCCAGCAGTGTCAGGGAGGGCGAGACCCAGTACTTC. Full variable domain (outside the CDR3, taken from reference TRBV25-1 and TRBJ2-5): EADIYQTPRYLVIGTGKKITLECSQTMGHDKMYWYQQDPGMELHLIHYSYGVNSTEKGDLSSESTVSRIRTEHFPLTLESARPSHTSQYLCASSVREGETQYFGPGTRLLVL.

Written as DNA, the CDR3 is TGCGCCAGCAGCTCCTTGGGACTTCAAGAGACCCAGTACTTC. Its protein is CASSSLGLQETQYF. The V call is TRBV5-1, the J call TRBJ2-5; possibly TRBD2 for D (6 bases). Trimming removed 3 bases at V and 2 bases at J, with 11 bases between. The CDR3 has 14 residues. Germline V gene data show CDR1 as SGHRS and CDR2 as YFSETQ.

V gene TRBV10-3 combines with J gene TRBJ1-1; TRBD1 might be the D (5 bases). The germline CDR1 and CDR2 sequences are ENHRY and SYGVKD. The CDR3 has 12 residues. V lost 8 bases to trimming and J lost 1 base, with 8 bases between them. As DNA, the CDR3 is TGTGCCATCGGGGGGGGGAACACTGAAGCTTTCTTT. Protein sequence: CAIGGGNTEAFF.

This clone turned up a few times. V and J are TRBV7-3 and TRBJ2-1, with 8 positions matching TRBD1. The CDR3 extends over 14 amino acids. V dropped 5 bases and J dropped 6; count of bases not matched to a gene: 6. From germline, CDR1 is SGHTA and CDR2 FQGTGA. CDR3 protein: CASSTGQGPNEQFF. DNA of the CDR3: TGTGCCAGCAGCACCGGACAGGGACCCAATGAGCAGTTCTTC.

The rearrangement joins TRBV6-6 to TRBJ2-3; possible D gene TRBD1, 6 bases. CDR3 size: 15 residues. V was trimmed by 7 bases and J by 2 bases, leaving 16 bases between them. CDR1 is MNHNY and CDR2 is SVGAGI in the germline V gene (reference sequence). In DNA, the CDR3 is TGTGCCAGCACCGACCAGGGGAAGAACACAGATACGCAGTATTTT. Its protein is CASTDQGKNTDTQYF.

The chain couples TRBV2 to TRBJ1-2; no definite D call. The CDR3 consists of 13 residues. Trimming removed 1 base at V and 8 bases at J, with 11 bases between. Germline CDR1 and CDR2: SNHLY and FYNNEI. The CDR3, as DNA: TGTGCCAGCAGTGAAGAGGGAGCGAGAGGCTACACCTTC. It specifies CASSEEGARGYTF.

V usage is TRBV30 and J usage is TRBJ1-4; 9 bases fit TRBD1. Unmatched junction bases numbered 7, after V lost 3 bases and J lost 8 bases. The CDR3 length is 14 residues. Germline values: CDR1 GTSNPN, CDR2 SVGIG (reference sequence). DNA for the CDR3: TGTGCCTGGAGCGTACAGGGGGCTAGGGAAAAACTGTTTTTT. Its translation is CAWSVQGAREKLFF.

This clone was found a few times. The CDR3 loop is CASSQSDWTSTEAFF. The CDR3 coding sequence is TGCGCCAGCAGCCAATCCGACTGGACGTCCACTGAAGCTTTCTTT. The chain carries TRBV4-1 and TRBJ1-1; the D is unclear. The V gene's germline CDR1 is MGHRA and CDR2 YSYEKL. V was trimmed by 2 bases and J by 4 bases, leaving 14 bases between them. The CDR3 consists of 15 residues.

This clone turned up a few times. The V call is TRBV5-1, the J call TRBJ2-5; D tentatively reads TRBD1 or TRBD2 (5 bases each). V gave up 0 bases and J gave up 4 bases, with 10 bases separating them. Germline values: CDR1 SGHRS, CDR2 YFSETQ. The CDR3 has 14 amino acids. CDR3 region: CASSLDAGRETQYF. The DNA for the CDR3 is TGCGCCAGCAGCTTGGATGCAGGGAGAGAGACCCAGTACTTC.

This clone came up a few times. The V call is TRBV7-3, the J call TRBJ2-1; the D gene is possibly TRBD2 (6 bases). Per the germline V gene, CDR1 is SGHTA and CDR2 is FQGTGA. The CDR3 has 13 amino acids. V was cut by 5 bases and J by 6 bases, with 11 bases left in between. The CDR3: CASSETSRNEQFF. CDR3 DNA sequence: TGTGCCAGCAGCGAGACTAGTCGCAATGAGCAGTTCTTC. Variable domain in full (rest from reference TRBV7-3 and TRBJ2-1): GAGVSQTPSNKVTEKGKYVELRCDPISGHTALYWYRQSLGQGPEFLIYFQGTGAADDSGLPNDRFFAVRPEGSVSTLKIQRTERGDSAVYLCASSETSRNEQFFGPGTRLTVL.

The chain has TRBV29-1 and TRBJ2-1; 9 bases line up with TRBD1. Germline assignment: CDR1 SQVTM and CDR2 ANQGSEA. V shed 6 bases, J shed 10 bases, and the junction held 19 bases outside the gene matches. This CDR3 comprises 16 residues. The CDR3 region is CSVGGKDRGIGKEQFF. In nucleotides, the CDR3 is TGCAGCGTGGGGGGTAAGGACAGGGGCATCGGTAAGGAGCAGTTCTTC.

The sample holds a few counts of this clone. CDR3 coding DNA: TGTGCCAGCAGTTTAGATACCGGGACAGTCATCCTCCACTTT. Amino acid sequence: CASSLDTGTVILHF. The rearrangement links TRBV27 to TRBJ1-6, with 7 nucleotides matching TRBD1. Germline CDR1 MNHEY, CDR2 SMNVEV (reference sequence). The CDR3 totals 14 residues. V dropped 2 bases and J dropped 15; count of bases not matched to a gene: 10.

The rearrangement links TRBV29-1 to TRBJ2-2; 9 bases align to TRBD1. V lost 6 bases to trimming and J lost 2 bases; unmatched junction nucleotides: 4. CDR1 and CDR2 from the germline V gene are SQVTM and ANQGSEA. The CDR3 extends over 14 amino acids. CDR3: CSVGTGPNTGELFF. The CDR3 DNA reads TGCAGCGTAGGGACAGGGCCCAACACCGGGGAGCTGTTTTTT.

As DNA, the CDR3 is TGTGCCACCACCCGGGCCGGGACAGGGAACAATGAGCAGTTCTTC. Amino acid sequence: CATTRAGTGNNEQFF. The rearrangement uses TRBV15 and TRBJ2-1; 9 bases are shared with TRBD1. CDR1 and CDR2 (germline): LNHNV, YYDKDF (reference sequence). The CDR3 is made up of 15 amino acids. Trimming at V came to 7 bases and at J to 5 bases, leaving 9 bases not matched to a gene.

This sequence joins TRBV7-9 and TRBJ1-5; D is unresolved. This CDR3 comprises 14 residues. V lost 5 bases and J lost 5, with 13 bases in between. Germline-derived CDR1 and CDR2 are SEHNR and FQNEAQ (reference sequence). The CDR3 nucleotides read TGTGCCAGCAGCCCAAGTTCACAGTATCAGCCCCAGCATTTT. Its protein product is CASSPSSQYQPQHF.

This chain joins TRBV29-1 and TRBJ2-3, with 9 bases aligning to TRBD1. The CDR3 totals 13 residues. Germline V gives CDR1 SQVTM, CDR2 ANQGSEA. The J segment lost 6 bases and the V segment lost 4 bases, leaving 5 bases of the junction unmatched. CDR3 DNA sequence: TGCAGCGTTGGACGGGGGACAGGGGATACGCAGTATTTT. This sequence encodes CSVGRGTGDTQYF.

This clone has just a few counts. The chain couples TRBV29-1 to TRBJ2-3, with 7 nucleotides matching TRBD1. The germline V gene has CDR1 SQVTM and CDR2 ANQGSEA. J gave up 1 base and V 6 bases, and 7 bases lay outside the gene matches. The CDR3 is 14 amino acids. The CDR3 sequence is CSVNRGGGTDTQYF. The CDR3 bases are TGCAGCGTGAACAGGGGCGGTGGCACAGATACGCAGTATTTT.

V gene TRBV30 combines with J gene TRBJ1-2, with TRBD1 matching 7 bases. The germline gives CDR1 GTSNPN, CDR2 SVGIG (reference sequence). Trimming at V came to 3 bases and at J to 2 bases, leaving 9 bases not matched to a gene. CDR3 length: 15 residues. Here the CDR3 reads CAWRPRQGINYGYTF. The CDR3 region has the DNA TGTGCCTGGAGGCCGCGACAGGGAATAAACTATGGCTACACCTTC.

The rearrangement uses TRBV29-1 and TRBJ1-2; 11 bases match TRBD1. J was trimmed by 5 bases and V by 5 bases; bases with no gene match: 10. The germline CDR1 and CDR2 sequences are SQVTM and ANQGSEA. CDR3 length: 15 amino acids. The CDR3 reads CSVNGDRGDPYGYTF. The CDR3 DNA sequence: TGCAGCGTTAACGGGGACAGGGGGGACCCTTATGGCTACACCTTC.

At least ten counts were recorded for this clone. The chain has TRBV6-1 and TRBJ1-3; 7 bases fit TRBD1. CDR1 MNHNS and CDR2 SASEGT come from the germline V gene. With V trimmed by 3 bases and J by 4 bases, 6 bases remained unmatched. The CDR3 extends over 15 amino acids. CDR3 sequence: CASSDRGKAGNTIYF. As DNA, the CDR3 is TGTGCCAGCAGTGACAGGGGGAAGGCCGGAAACACCATATATTTT.

For the CDR3, the DNA is TGTGCCAGCAGCTTATACCGGGGGGACGAGCAGTACTTC. Its protein product is CASSLYRGDEQYF. The chain couples TRBV7-9 to TRBJ2-7; 7 positions match TRBD2. Unmatched junction bases numbered 3, after V lost 2 bases and J lost 5 bases. This CDR3 is built from 13 residues. The germline gives CDR1 SEHNR, CDR2 FQNEAQ (reference sequence).

The chain recombines TRBV4-1 with TRBJ2-1; D possibly corresponds to TRBD1 (6 bases). Germline CDR1 and CDR2: MGHRA and YSYEKL. The CDR3 totals 15 residues. V lost 3 bases and J lost 4, with 13 bases in between. The CDR3 reads CASSHLGAEYNEQFF. DNA for the CDR3: TGCGCCAGCAGCCACCTGGGGGCTGAATACAATGAGCAGTTCTTC.

This clone was seen more than once but under ten times. As DNA, the CDR3 is TGTGCCAGTGCGGGGGGACTACCCCCCTACAATGAGCAGTTCTTC. This sequence encodes CASAGGLPPYNEQFF. The chain employs TRBV19 and TRBJ2-1, with TRBD2 identical over 8 bases. After removal of 8 bases from V and 2 bases from J, the junction contained 8 bases not matched to a gene. The germline V gene encodes CDR1 LNHDA and CDR2 SQIVND (reference sequence). This CDR3 spans 15 amino acids.

This clone turned up a few times. CDR3 DNA sequence: TGCAGCGTTGAGGAGGCCGGGACAGGCCCCCAAGAGACCCAGTACTTC. Its protein product is CSVEEAGTGPQETQYF. This chain uses TRBV29-1 with TRBJ2-5, with TRBD1 identical over 8 bases. CDR1 and CDR2 from the germline V gene are SQVTM and ANQGSEA. The CDR3 has 16 residues. V trimming: 3 bases; J trimming: 1 base; junction bases outside the gene matches: 10.

The chain carries TRBV5-1 and TRBJ2-1, with 11 positions matching TRBD2. CDR1 and CDR2 (germline): SGHRS, YFSETQ. This CDR3 spans 15 amino acids. V lost 4 bases and J lost 3; bases outside the gene matches: 3. The CDR3 reads CASSATSGDYNEQFF. In DNA form, the CDR3 reads TGCGCCAGCAGCGCGACTAGCGGGGACTACAATGAGCAGTTCTTC.

The chain has TRBV5-4 and TRBJ1-2, with 9 positions matching TRBD1. Unmatched junction bases numbered 3, after V lost 4 bases and J lost 2 bases. CDR1 is SGHNT, CDR2 YYREEE, per germline (reference sequence). CDR3 size: 14 residues. CDR3 sequence reads: CASSAGQGNYGYTF. The CDR3 coding sequence is TGTGCCAGCAGCGCGGGACAGGGAAACTATGGCTACACCTTC.

V gene TRBV7-2 combines with J gene TRBJ2-3; 7 bases line up with TRBD2. From germline, CDR1 is SGHTA and CDR2 FQGNSA. The CDR3 is made up of 16 amino acids. V was pared by 3 bases and J by 2 bases, with 8 bases of the junction left unmatched. In DNA form, the CDR3 reads TGTGCCAGCAGCTTTCCCCTAGCGGCTCCCACAGATACGCAGTATTTT. This sequence encodes CASSFPLAAPTDTQYF.

This clone was seen a few times. The chain has TRBV7-3 and TRBJ2-3; no firm D call. Trimming left V 4 bases short and J 1 base short, with 6 bases between. The length of the CDR3 is 13 residues. CDR1 is SGHTA, CDR2 FQGTGA, per germline. The CDR3 DNA reads as TGTGCCAGCAGCTCCACGGGCACAGATACGCAGTATTTT. Protein sequence: CASSSTGTDTQYF.

CDR3 sequence: CAWSTPSGYEAFF. The CDR3 DNA is TGTGCCTGGAGTACCCCCAGCGGTTATGAAGCTTTCTTT. This sequence joins TRBV30 and TRBJ1-1; D not certain. CDR1 is GTSNPN and CDR2 is SVGIG in the germline V gene (reference sequence). Trimming removed 2 bases at V and 7 bases at J, with 14 bases between. The CDR3 consists of 13 residues.